The clone carrying this TCR beta chain was recorded at least ten times. Its specificity is unknown. This entry belongs to a study of identical twins. CDR3 length: 15 residues. The ends lost 5 bases at V and 7 bases at J; junction bases unmatched: 10. CDR1 SNHLY and CDR2 FYNNEI come from the germline V gene. It was template switching that added a universal primer site, and there were unique molecular identifiers on the cDNA. A single record per CDR3 protein comes from TCRdb applying MiXCR to the 5' RACE reads. This table has around 680,000 distinct CDR3 sequences, about 9.4% appearing once. Regarding the study as a whole: Abundant cord blood beta clonotypes carried fewer insertions; memory repertoires showed none.

The same sample was also used in a study of yellow fever vaccine responses in identical twins.

Sequenced: PBMCs. This TCR derives from a woman aged 18-35 years in good health. The chain recombines TRBV2 with TRBJ2-1, with 8 bases matching TRBD1. In nucleotides, the CDR3 is TGTGCCAGCAGTCCTGAACGACAGGGGCGGAATGAGCAGTTCTTC. It codes for CASSPERQGRNEQFF.